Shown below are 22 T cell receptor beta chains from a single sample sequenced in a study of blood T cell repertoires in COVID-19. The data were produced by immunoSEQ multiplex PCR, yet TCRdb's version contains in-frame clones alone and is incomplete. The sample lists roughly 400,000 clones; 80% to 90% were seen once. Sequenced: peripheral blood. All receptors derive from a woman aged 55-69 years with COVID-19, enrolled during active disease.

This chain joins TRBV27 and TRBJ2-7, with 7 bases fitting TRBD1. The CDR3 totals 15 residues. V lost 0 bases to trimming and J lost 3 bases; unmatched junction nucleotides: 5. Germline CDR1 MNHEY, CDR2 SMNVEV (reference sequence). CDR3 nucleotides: TGTGCCAGCAGTTTATCGTGGGACAGCAGCTACGAGCAGTACTTC. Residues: CASSLSWDSSYEQYF.

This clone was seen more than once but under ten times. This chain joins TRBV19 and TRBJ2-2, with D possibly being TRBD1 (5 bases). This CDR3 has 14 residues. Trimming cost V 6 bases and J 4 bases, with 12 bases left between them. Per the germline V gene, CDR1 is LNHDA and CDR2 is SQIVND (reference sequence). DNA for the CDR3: TGTGCCAGTAGCGTAGGGGTCGGCACCGGGGAGCTGTTTTTT. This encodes CASSVGVGTGELFF. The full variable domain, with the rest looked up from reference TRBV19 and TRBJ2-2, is DGGITQSPKYLFRKEGQNVTLSCEQNLNHDAMYWYRQDPGQGLRLIYYSQIVNDFQKGDIAEGYSVSREKKESFPLTVTSAQKNPTAFYLCASSVGVGTGELFFGEGSRLTVL.

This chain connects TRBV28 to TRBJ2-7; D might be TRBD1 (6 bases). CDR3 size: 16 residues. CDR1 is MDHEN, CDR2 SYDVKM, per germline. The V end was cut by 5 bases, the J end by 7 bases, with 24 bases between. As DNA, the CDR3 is TGTGCCAGCAGTCCGCGCAGGGGTTCGGGCAACAAGGAGCAGTACTTC. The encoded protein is CASSPRRGSGNKEQYF.

The CDR3 region has the DNA TGTGCCAGTAGTATCCGACAGGGAGTCGGCTACACCTTC. This translates into CASSIRQGVGYTF. This chain uses TRBV19 with TRBJ1-2, with 7 bases identical to TRBD1. With V trimmed by 3 bases and J by 8 bases, 6 bases remained unmatched. Germline V gene lookup returns CDR1 LNHDA and CDR2 SQIVND (reference sequence). The CDR3 loop spans 13 amino acids.

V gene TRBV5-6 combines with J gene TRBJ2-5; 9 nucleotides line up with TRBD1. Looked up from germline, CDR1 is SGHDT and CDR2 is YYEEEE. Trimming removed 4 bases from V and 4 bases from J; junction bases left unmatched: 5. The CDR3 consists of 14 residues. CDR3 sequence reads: CASSVDRGGETQYF. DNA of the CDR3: TGTGCCAGCAGCGTAGACAGGGGGGGAGAGACCCAGTACTTC.

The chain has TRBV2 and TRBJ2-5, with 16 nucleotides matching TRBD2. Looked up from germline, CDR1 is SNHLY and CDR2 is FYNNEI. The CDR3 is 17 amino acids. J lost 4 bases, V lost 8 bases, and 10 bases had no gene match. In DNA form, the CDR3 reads TGTGCCAGCGTAAGGGGACTAGCGGGGGGGTGGAGAGAGACCCAGTACTTC. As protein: CASVRGLAGGWRETQYF.

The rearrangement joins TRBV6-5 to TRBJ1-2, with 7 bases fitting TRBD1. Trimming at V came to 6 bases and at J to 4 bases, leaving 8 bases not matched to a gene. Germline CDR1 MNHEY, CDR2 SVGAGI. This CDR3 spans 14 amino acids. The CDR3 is CASRIQTGAYGYTF. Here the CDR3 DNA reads TGTGCCAGCAGGATCCAAACAGGGGCCTATGGCTACACCTTC.

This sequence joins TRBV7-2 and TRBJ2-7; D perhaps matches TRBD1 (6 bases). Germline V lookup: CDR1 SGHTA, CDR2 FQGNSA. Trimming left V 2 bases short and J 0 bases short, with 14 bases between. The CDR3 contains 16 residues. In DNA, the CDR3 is TGTGCCAGCAGCTTACTTCCAGGGGCCACCTCCTACGAGCAGTACTTC. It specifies CASSLLPGATSYEQYF.

CDR3 sequence reads: CASSLGTGGNYGYTF. The DNA for the CDR3 is TGTGCCAGCAGCCTCGGCACAGGGGGTAACTATGGCTACACCTTC. The chain links TRBV16 to TRBJ1-2, with 8 bases lining up with TRBD1. J was trimmed by 1 base and V by 4 bases; bases with no gene match: 5. The CDR3 consists of 15 residues. CDR1 KGHSY and CDR2 FQNENV come from the germline V gene. The variable domain in full, completed from reference TRBV16 and TRBJ1-2, reads GEEVAQTPKHLVRGEGQKAKLYCAPIKGHSYVFWYQQVLKNEFKFLISFQNENVFDETGMPKERFSAKCLPNSPCSLEIQATKLEDSAVYFCASSLGTGGNYGYTFGSGTRLTVV.

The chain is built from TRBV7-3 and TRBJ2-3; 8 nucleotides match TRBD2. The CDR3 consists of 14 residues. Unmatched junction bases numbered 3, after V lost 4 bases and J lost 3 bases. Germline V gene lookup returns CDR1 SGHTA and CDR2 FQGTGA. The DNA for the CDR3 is TGTGCCAGCAGCTCCCCGGGGGGGACAGATACGCAGTATTTT. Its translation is CASSSPGGTDTQYF.

In DNA form, the CDR3 reads TGTGCCAGCAGCCCACGAGGTGGGGCCGCCCTCGAGCAGTACTTC. Its protein is CASSPRGGAALEQYF. This chain links TRBV7-9 with TRBJ2-7; D may be TRBD1 (5 bases). The CDR3 runs 15 residues. CDR1 is SEHNR and CDR2 is FQNEAQ in the germline V gene (reference sequence). Trimming pared 5 bases from V and 6 bases from J, leaving 20 bases between.

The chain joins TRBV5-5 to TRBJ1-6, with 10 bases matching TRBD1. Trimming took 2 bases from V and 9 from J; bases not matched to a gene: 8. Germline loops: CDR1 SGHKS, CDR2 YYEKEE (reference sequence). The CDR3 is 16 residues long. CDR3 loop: CASSLFVGQGVSPLHF. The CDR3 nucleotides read TGTGCCAGCAGCTTATTTGTTGGACAGGGGGTTTCACCCCTCCACTTT.

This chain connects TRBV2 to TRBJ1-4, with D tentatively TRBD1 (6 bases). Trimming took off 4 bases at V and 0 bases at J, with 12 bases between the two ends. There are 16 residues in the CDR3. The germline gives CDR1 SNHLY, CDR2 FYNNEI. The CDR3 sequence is CASSGQELATNEKLFF. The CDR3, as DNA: TGTGCCAGCAGTGGACAGGAGCTCGCAACTAATGAAAAACTGTTTTTT.

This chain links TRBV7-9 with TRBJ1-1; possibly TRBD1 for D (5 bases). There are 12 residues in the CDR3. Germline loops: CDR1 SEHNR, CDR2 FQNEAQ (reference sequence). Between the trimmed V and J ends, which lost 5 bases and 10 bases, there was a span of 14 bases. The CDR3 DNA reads TGTGCCAGCAGCCAGGGATCTTCGGGAGCTTTCTTT. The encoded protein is CASSQGSSGAFF.

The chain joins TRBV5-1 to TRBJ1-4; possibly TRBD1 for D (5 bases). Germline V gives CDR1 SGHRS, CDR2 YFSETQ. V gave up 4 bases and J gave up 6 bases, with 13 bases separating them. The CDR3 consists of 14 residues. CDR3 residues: CASSQGGAHEKLFF. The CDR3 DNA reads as TGCGCCAGCAGCCAGGGAGGGGCGCATGAAAAACTGTTTTTT.

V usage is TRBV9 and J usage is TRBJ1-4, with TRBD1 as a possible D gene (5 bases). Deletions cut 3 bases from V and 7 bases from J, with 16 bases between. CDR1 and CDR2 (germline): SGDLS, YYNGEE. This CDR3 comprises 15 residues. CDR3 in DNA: TGTGCCAGCAGCGGAGAGGGAGGGGATATTGAAAAACTGTTTTTT. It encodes CASSGEGGDIEKLFF.

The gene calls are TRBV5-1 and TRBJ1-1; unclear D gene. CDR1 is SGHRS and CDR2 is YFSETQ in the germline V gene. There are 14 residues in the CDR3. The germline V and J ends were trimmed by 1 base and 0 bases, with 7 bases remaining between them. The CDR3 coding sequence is TGCGCCAGCAGCTTGCCCCAGGTGAACACTGAAGCTTTCTTT. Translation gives CASSLPQVNTEAFF.

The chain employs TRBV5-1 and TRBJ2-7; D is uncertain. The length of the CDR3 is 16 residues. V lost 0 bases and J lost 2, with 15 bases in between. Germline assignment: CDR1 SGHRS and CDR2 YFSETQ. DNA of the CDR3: TGCGCCAGCAGCTTGGGAGTGTTGGCGACTCCCTACGAGCAGTACTTC. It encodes CASSLGVLATPYEQYF.

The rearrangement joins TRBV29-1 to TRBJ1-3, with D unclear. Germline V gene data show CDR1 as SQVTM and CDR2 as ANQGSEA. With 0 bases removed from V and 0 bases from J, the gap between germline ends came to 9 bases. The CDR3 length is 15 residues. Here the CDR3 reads CSVEERGFSGNTIYF. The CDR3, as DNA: TGCAGCGTTGAAGAGCGCGGATTCTCTGGAAACACCATATATTTT.

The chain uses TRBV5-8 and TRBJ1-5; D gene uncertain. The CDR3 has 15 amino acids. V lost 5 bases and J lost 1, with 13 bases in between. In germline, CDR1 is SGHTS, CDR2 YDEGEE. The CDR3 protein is CASSRGILSNQPQHF. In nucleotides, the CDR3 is TGTGCCAGCAGTCGCGGGATCCTAAGCAATCAGCCCCAGCATTTT.

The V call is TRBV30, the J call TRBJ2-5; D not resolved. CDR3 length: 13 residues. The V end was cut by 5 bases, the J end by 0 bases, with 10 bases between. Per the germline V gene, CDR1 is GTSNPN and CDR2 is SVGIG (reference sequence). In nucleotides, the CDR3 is TGTGCCTGGGGACCACAGCACCAAGAGACCCAGTACTTC. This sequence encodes CAWGPQHQETQYF.

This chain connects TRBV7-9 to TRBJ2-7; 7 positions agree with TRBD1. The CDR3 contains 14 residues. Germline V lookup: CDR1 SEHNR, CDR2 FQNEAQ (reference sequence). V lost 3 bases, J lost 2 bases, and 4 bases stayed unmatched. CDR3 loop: CASSFGDRAYEQYF. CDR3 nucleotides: TGTGCCAGCAGCTTCGGTGACAGGGCCTACGAGCAGTACTTC.